This TCR beta chain stems from a study of blood T cells in healthy people across ages. Trimming shortened V by 2 bases and J by 5 bases, and 12 bases separated the two germline ends. This CDR3 has 15 amino acids. CDR1 is SEHNR, CDR2 FQNEAQ, per germline (reference sequence). The use of a sample-barcoded 5' primer and a J-beta primer mix characterized a second PCR of roughly 6 to 11 cycles. TCRdb ran MiXCR on the 5' RACE reads and lists one entry per CDR3 protein. Of hundreds of thousands of distinct CDR3 sequences in the sample, roughly two fifths were seen once. V and J are TRBV7-9 and TRBJ1-4; D not certain. What was sequenced was blood. This clonotype was sampled from an older man in good health. The CDR3 sequence: CASSLSGGTNEKLFF. The DNA of the CDR3 is TGTGCCAGCAGCTTATCGGGAGGAACAAATGAAAAACTGTTTTTT.